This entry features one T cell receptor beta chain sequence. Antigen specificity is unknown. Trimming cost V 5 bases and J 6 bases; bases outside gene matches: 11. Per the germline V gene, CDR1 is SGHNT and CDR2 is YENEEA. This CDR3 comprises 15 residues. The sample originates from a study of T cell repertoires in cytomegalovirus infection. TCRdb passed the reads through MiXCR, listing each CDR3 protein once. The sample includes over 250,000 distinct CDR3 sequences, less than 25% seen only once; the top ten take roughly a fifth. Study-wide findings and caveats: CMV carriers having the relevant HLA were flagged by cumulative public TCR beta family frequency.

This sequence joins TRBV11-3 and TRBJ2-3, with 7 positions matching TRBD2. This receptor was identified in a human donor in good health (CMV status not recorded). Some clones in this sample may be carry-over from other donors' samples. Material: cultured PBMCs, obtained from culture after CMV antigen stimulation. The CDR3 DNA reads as TGTGCCAGCAGCCCAATCCTAGCGGAGTGGGATACGCAGTATTTT. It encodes CASSPILAEWDTQYF.